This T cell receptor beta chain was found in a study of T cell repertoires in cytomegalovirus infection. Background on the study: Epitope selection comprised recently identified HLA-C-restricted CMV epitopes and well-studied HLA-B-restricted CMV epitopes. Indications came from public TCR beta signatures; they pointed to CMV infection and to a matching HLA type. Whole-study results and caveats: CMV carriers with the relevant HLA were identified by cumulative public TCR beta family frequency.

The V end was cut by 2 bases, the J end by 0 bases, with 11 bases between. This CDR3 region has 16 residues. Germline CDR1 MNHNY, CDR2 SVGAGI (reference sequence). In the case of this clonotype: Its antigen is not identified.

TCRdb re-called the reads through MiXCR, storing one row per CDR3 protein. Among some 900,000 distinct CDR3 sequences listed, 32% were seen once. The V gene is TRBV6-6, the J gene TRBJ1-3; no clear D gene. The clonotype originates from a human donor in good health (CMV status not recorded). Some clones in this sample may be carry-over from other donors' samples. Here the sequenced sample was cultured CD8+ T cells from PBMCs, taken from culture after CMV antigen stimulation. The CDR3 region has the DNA TGTGCCAGCAGTTACGTCAGGCGGGGCTCTGGAAACACCATATATTTT. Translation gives CASSYVRRGSGNTIYF.